The 20 T cell receptor beta chains in this list originate from one sample, sequenced in a study of blood T cells in healthy people across ages. Next came a second PCR, run for roughly 7 to 12 cycles, which used a sample-barcoded 5' primer along with a J-beta primer mix. Each CDR3 protein gets one entry after TCRdb re-called the 5' RACE reads with MiXCR. The table lists fewer than 1,000,000 distinct CDR3 sequences, 35% to 50% of them singletons. Sequenced input: blood. These receptors were taken from a man older than 75 in good health.

J is TRBJ1-2 and V is TRBV29-1; D not resolved. Looked up from germline, CDR1 is SQVTM and CDR2 is ANQGSEA. V was cut by 2 bases and J by 0 bases, with 10 bases left in between. CDR3 length equals 14 residues. CDR3 region: CSVESGSTNYGYTF. The DNA of the CDR3 is TGCAGCGTTGAATCGGGCAGTACTAACTATGGCTACACCTTC.

CDR3 sequence (DNA): TGCAGTGCAAGGACTGGGACTAGCGGCACCTACGAGCAGTACTTC. This translates into CSARTGTSGTYEQYF. This rearrangement joins TRBV20-1 to TRBJ2-7, with 11 bases that match TRBD2. Trimming took 6 bases from V and 2 from J; bases not matched to a gene: 9. The V gene's germline CDR1 is DFQATT and CDR2 SNEGSKA (reference sequence). The CDR3 has 15 residues.

V usage is TRBV3-1 and J usage is TRBJ2-7; either TRBD1 or TRBD2 may supply D (5 bases each). V was pared by 3 bases and J by 7 bases, with 16 bases between. The CDR3 is 14 amino acids. Germline V gene data show CDR1 as LGHDT and CDR2 as YNNKEL (reference sequence). CDR3 region: CASSHTGPMAEQYF. CDR3 nucleotide sequence: TGTGCCAGCAGCCATACGGGACCCATGGCTGAGCAGTACTTC.

J is TRBJ1-5 and V is TRBV3-1; weak D call: TRBD1 (5 bases). The CDR3 runs to 14 residues. Trimming pared 1 base from V and 9 bases from J, leaving 13 bases between. CDR1 LGHDT and CDR2 YNNKEL come from the germline V gene (reference sequence). The CDR3 is CASSQAARGVPQHF. DNA of the CDR3: TGTGCCAGCAGCCAAGCGGCGCGGGGGGTGCCCCAGCATTTT.

This clonotype has only a few counts. This chain uses TRBV20-1 with TRBJ2-5; TRBD2 might be the D (5 bases). From germline, CDR1 is DFQATT and CDR2 SNEGSKA (reference sequence). V gave up 6 bases and J gave up 5 bases, with 16 bases separating them. This CDR3 is 13 amino acids long. This CDR3 reads CSAHGKSGETQYF. Written as DNA, the CDR3 is TGCAGTGCCCACGGGAAGTCGGGGGAGACCCAGTACTTC.

This clonotype was found once. One end of the junction fails to match germline, which may point to a read error. The chain couples TRBV20-1 to TRBJ2-7; no firm D call. This CDR3 contains 13 residues. The germline V gene encodes CDR1 DFQATT and CDR2 SNEGSKA (reference sequence). The CDR3 DNA reads as TGCAGTGCTAGAAATTTACGCTCCCACGAGCAGTACTTC. Its translation is CSARNLRSHEQYF.

This chain connects TRBV5-6 to TRBJ2-4, with TRBD1 matching 8 bases. The CDR3 runs to 13 residues. V trimming: 4 bases; J trimming: 8 bases; junction bases outside the gene matches: 5. Looked up from germline, CDR1 is SGHDT and CDR2 is YYEEEE. As DNA, the CDR3 is TGTGCCAGCAGCGCATCGGACAGGGACATTCAGTACTTC. Its translation is CASSASDRDIQYF.

Comments on this clonotype: A read error is possible here, since a much larger clone lies one base away. The J gene is TRBJ1-5, the V gene TRBV10-2; TRBD1 aligns across 11 bases. Germline V CDR1 and CDR2: WSHSY, SAAADI. The CDR3 extends over 15 amino acids. Losses at the gene ends were 5 bases for V and 5 bases for J; bases not matched to a gene: 5. In nucleotides, the CDR3 is TGCGCCAGCAGTCCCGGGACAGGGGGTGATCAGCCCCAGCATTTT. Protein: CASSPGTGGDQPQHF.

V and J are TRBV20-1 and TRBJ2-1; 8 positions match TRBD2. The J segment lost 0 bases and the V segment lost 6 bases, leaving 7 bases of the junction unmatched. Germline CDR1 is DFQATT and CDR2 is SNEGSKA (reference sequence). The CDR3 totals 15 residues. The CDR3 DNA reads as TGCAGTGCCAGACTAGCGTCTAGCTCCTACAATGAGCAGTTCTTC. It encodes CSARLASSSYNEQFF.

This clonotype came up many times. The chain joins TRBV5-1 to TRBJ2-1; 12 nucleotides agree with TRBD1. The germline V gene encodes CDR1 SGHRS and CDR2 YFSETQ. V lost 2 bases to trimming and J lost 7 bases; unmatched junction nucleotides: 4. The CDR3 sequence is 15 residues long. In nucleotides, the CDR3 is TGCGCCAGCAGCTTATCGGGACAGGGGGCGAATGAGCAGTTCTTC. Its translation is CASSLSGQGANEQFF.

The rearrangement links TRBV7-9 to TRBJ2-4, with a tentative D call TRBD2 (7 bases). The V end lost 5 bases, the J end lost 4 bases, and 12 bases lay between the germline ends. The germline CDR1 and CDR2 sequences are SEHNR and FQNEAQ (reference sequence). This CDR3 is built from 14 residues. CDR3 sequence: CASSGGGGKNIQYF. The CDR3 nucleotides read TGTGCCAGCAGCGGAGGGGGGGGGAAAAACATTCAGTACTTC.

This clonotype was observed a handful of times. This chain connects TRBV20-1 to TRBJ2-7, with 10 bases lining up with TRBD1. This CDR3 has 15 amino acids. Unmatched junction bases numbered 8, after V lost 3 bases and J lost 3 bases. Per the germline V gene, CDR1 is DFQATT and CDR2 is SNEGSKA (reference sequence). The CDR3 DNA sequence: TGCAGTGCTAGGGGAAGGGACAGGGGCTACTACGAGCAGTACTTC. Translation gives CSARGRDRGYYEQYF.

As regards this clonotype: It may be a read error: a sequence one base away is much more abundant. The V and J genes are TRBV6-2 or TRBV6-3 and TRBJ2-7, with a possible D match to TRBD2 (6 bases). Germline CDR1 reads MNHEY; CDR2 reads SVGEGT. This CDR3 comprises 17 residues. This CDR3 reads CASSPLSWRASSDEQYF. The DNA of the CDR3 is TGTGCCAGCAGCCCACTGAGTTGGAGGGCTAGCTCCGACGAGCAGTACTTC.

This chain joins TRBV7-8 and TRBJ1-4; 7 nucleotides line up with TRBD1. The junction had 7 bases not matched to a gene; V was cut back by 5 bases and J by 4 bases. The CDR3 runs 15 residues. Germline lookup yields CDR1 SGHVS and CDR2 FQNEAQ. Here the CDR3 reads CASSPQTGYNEKLFF. In DNA form, the CDR3 reads TGTGCCAGCAGCCCCCAGACAGGGTATAATGAAAAACTGTTTTTT.

This clonotype was detected a few times. This chain links TRBV13 with TRBJ2-1; 9 bases align to TRBD1. The CDR3 length is 15 residues. Trimming removed 5 bases from V and 6 bases from J; junction bases left unmatched: 8. Germline CDR1 and CDR2: PRHDT and FYEKMQ (reference sequence). The CDR3 nucleotides are TGTGCCAGCAGCCTACAGGGGGCAACCATCAATGAGCAGTTCTTC. This gives the protein CASSLQGATINEQFF.

This clonotype was counted ten times or more. The junction shows a germline mismatch at one end, possibly a read error. The chain recombines TRBV20-1 with TRBJ2-7, with 8 positions matching TRBD2. Per the germline V gene, CDR1 is DFQATT and CDR2 is SNEGSKA (reference sequence). This CDR3 has 15 amino acids. This chain's CDR3 is CSARDDGTSSFEQYF. CDR3 bases: TGCAGTGCTAGAGATGATGGGACTAGTTCCTTCGAGCAGTACTTC.

This chain uses TRBV28 with TRBJ1-4; 9 bases line up with TRBD1. The germline gives CDR1 MDHEN, CDR2 SYDVKM. The CDR3 is 15 residues long. V gave up 3 bases and J gave up 7 bases; unmatched junction bases: 6. CDR3 sequence (DNA): TGTGCCAGCAGTTTTCAGGGGACAGGGAGTGAAAAACTGTTTTTT. Its translation: CASSFQGTGSEKLFF.

The chain couples TRBV20-1 to TRBJ1-4; weak D call: TRBD1 (6 bases). This CDR3 region has 13 residues. V was trimmed by 5 bases and J by 5 bases, leaving 12 bases between them. From germline, CDR1 is DFQATT and CDR2 SNEGSKA (reference sequence). The CDR3 reads CSARQDGNEKLFF. CDR3 DNA sequence: TGCAGTGCTCGACAGGATGGGAATGAAAAACTGTTTTTT.

J is TRBJ2-1 and V is TRBV2; D remains ambiguous. There are 13 residues in the CDR3. V lost 2 bases, J lost 8 bases, and 10 bases lay in between. CDR1 SNHLY and CDR2 FYNNEI come from the germline V gene. The CDR3 sequence: CASSELHWHEQFF. CDR3 in DNA: TGTGCCAGCAGTGAACTACATTGGCATGAGCAGTTCTTC. Variable domain in full (rest from reference TRBV2 and TRBJ2-1): EPEVTQTPSHQVTQMGQEVILRCVPISNHLYFYWYRQILGQKVEFLVSFYNNEISEKSEIFDDQFSVERPDGSNFTLKIRSTKLEDSAMYFCASSELHWHEQFFGPGTRLTVL.

This chain links TRBV20-1 with TRBJ1-2, with 12 bases that match TRBD1. CDR3 length equals 14 residues. Germline lookup yields CDR1 DFQATT and CDR2 SNEGSKA (reference sequence). Losses at the gene ends were 3 bases for V and 6 bases for J; bases not matched to a gene: 5. This CDR3 reads CSASPGTGGNGYTF. DNA for the CDR3: TGCAGTGCTAGCCCCGGGACAGGGGGCAATGGCTACACCTTC.